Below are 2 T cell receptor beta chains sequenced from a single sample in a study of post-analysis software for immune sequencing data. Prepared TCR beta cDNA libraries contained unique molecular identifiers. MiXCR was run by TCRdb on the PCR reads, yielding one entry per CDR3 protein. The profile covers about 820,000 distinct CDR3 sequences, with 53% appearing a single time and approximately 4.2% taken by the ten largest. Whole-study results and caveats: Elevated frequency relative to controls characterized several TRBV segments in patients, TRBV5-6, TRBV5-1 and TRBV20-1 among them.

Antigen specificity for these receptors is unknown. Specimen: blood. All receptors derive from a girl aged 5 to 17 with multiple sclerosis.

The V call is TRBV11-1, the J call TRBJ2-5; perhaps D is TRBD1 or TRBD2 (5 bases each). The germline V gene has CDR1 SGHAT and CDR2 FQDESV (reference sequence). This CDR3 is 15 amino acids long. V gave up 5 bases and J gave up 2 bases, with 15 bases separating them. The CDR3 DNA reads TGTGCCAGCAGCAGACCGGGACGGGTACAAGAGACCCAGTACTTC. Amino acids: CASSRPGRVQETQYF.

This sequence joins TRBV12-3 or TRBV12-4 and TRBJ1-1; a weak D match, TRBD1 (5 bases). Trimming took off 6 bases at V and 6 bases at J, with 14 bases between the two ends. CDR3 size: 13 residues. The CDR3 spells CASRGREGAEAFF. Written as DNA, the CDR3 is TGTGCCAGCAGGGGACGGGAGGGAGCTGAAGCTTTCTTT.